Below, 20 T cell receptor beta chains from the same sample are listed, as sequenced in a study of blood T cell repertoires in COVID-19. The data were produced by immunoSEQ multiplex PCR, yet TCRdb's version contains in-frame clones alone and is incomplete. The sample holds roughly 100,000 clones, 84% seen once. The sequencing input was peripheral blood. These receptors came from a woman aged 60-75 years with acute or convalescent COVID-19.

The V call is TRBV25-1, the J call TRBJ2-7; 10 bases are a match to TRBD1. Germline V lookup: CDR1 MGHDK, CDR2 SYGVNS. The V and J ends lost 7 bases and 2 bases, in that order; junction bases with no gene match: 5. The CDR3 runs to 14 residues. The CDR3: CASNTGQGAYEQYF. The CDR3 DNA sequence: TGTGCCAGCAATACAGGACAGGGGGCCTACGAGCAGTACTTC.

CDR3 nucleotides: TGTGCCAGCAGCTTAGATATACAGATTAATGAAAAACTGTTTTTT. Its translation is CASSLDIQINEKLFF. The rearrangement links TRBV7-9 to TRBJ1-4; D call uncertain. Trimming cost V 1 base and J 4 bases, with 10 bases left between them. In germline, CDR1 is SEHNR, CDR2 FQNEAQ (reference sequence). The CDR3 runs to 15 residues.

The chain combines TRBV3-1 (or the pseudogene TRBV3-2) with TRBJ1-1; D is perhaps TRBD1 (6 bases). CDR3 length: 17 residues. Germline lookup yields CDR1 LGHDT and CDR2 YNNKEL (reference sequence). The ends were cut back, 0 bases at V and 4 bases at J, with 18 bases in the middle. The CDR3 DNA is TGTGCCAGCAGCCAAGAAGGGGGTCGGACGGGAGGCACTGAAGCTTTCTTT. Protein: CASSQEGGRTGGTEAFF.

The J gene is TRBJ1-4, the V gene TRBV5-8; D ambiguous. The CDR3 sequence is 12 residues long. From germline, CDR1 is SGHTS and CDR2 YDEGEE. V was pared by 1 base and J by 11 bases, with 9 bases between. CDR3 bases: TGTGCCAGCAGCTTGTACGGGGAGAAACTGTTTTTT. Protein product: CASSLYGEKLFF.

V is TRBV3-1 (or the pseudogene TRBV3-2) and J is TRBJ2-2; TRBD2 matches at 10 bases. Germline lookup yields CDR1 LGHDT and CDR2 YNNKEL (reference sequence). The CDR3 has 19 amino acids. Unmatched junction bases numbered 10, after V lost 1 base and J lost 2 bases. The CDR3 DNA reads TGTGCCAGCAGCCAAGTCCATACTAGCGGGGTCCTAAACACCGGGGAGCTGTTTTTT. This codes for CASSQVHTSGVLNTGELFF.

V is TRBV28 and J is TRBJ2-7, with TRBD2 matching over 8 bases. V was pared by 6 bases and J by 2 bases, with 9 bases of the junction left unmatched. CDR1 is MDHEN, CDR2 SYDVKM, per germline. The length of the CDR3 is 15 residues. In DNA, the CDR3 is TGTGCCAGCAGGAGTACTAGCGGAATAGCCTACGAGCAGTACTTC. Residues: CASRSTSGIAYEQYF. The whole variable domain, filled in from reference TRBV28 and TRBJ2-7, reads DVKVTQSSRYLVKRTGEKVFLECVQDMDHENMFWYRQDPGLGLRLIYFSYDVKMKEKGDIPEGYSVSREKKERFSLILESASTNQTSMYLCASRSTSGIAYEQYFGPGTRLTVT.

The chain recombines TRBV7-9 with TRBJ1-2; 7 bases agree with TRBD1. The CDR3 loop spans 14 amino acids. Trimming cost V 5 bases and J 5 bases; bases outside gene matches: 8. Per germline, CDR1 SEHNR and CDR2 FQNEAQ (reference sequence). The CDR3 loop reads CASSTGQTTYGYTF. CDR3 in DNA: TGTGCCAGCAGCACGGGACAGACCACGTATGGCTACACCTTC.

The chain couples TRBV4-1 to TRBJ1-5, with a weak D call TRBD1 (6 bases). The V end lost 6 bases, the J end lost 1 base, and 13 bases lay between the germline ends. The CDR3 loop spans 15 amino acids. Per germline, CDR1 MGHRA and CDR2 YSYEKL. The CDR3 region has the DNA TGCGCCAGCAGGTACAGGGACGTGAGCAATCAGCCCCAGCATTTT. Translated, it gives CASRYRDVSNQPQHF.

The genes are TRBV12-3 or TRBV12-4 and TRBJ2-2; maybe TRBD1 (6 bases). The CDR3 is 12 residues long. Trimming took off 6 bases at V and 6 bases at J, with 8 bases between the two ends. The CDR3 protein is CASRSGAGELFF. The CDR3 coding sequence is TGTGCCAGCAGATCAGGGGCCGGGGAGCTGTTTTTT.

The chain uses TRBV18 and TRBJ2-5; 11 bases are shared with TRBD2. The V segment lost 2 bases and the J segment 2 bases; nucleotides outside the gene matches: 4. This CDR3 is 16 amino acids long. Germline V CDR1 and CDR2: KGHSH, LQKENI. This CDR3 reads CASSPGTSGLQETQYF. CDR3 DNA: TGTGCCAGCTCACCAGGGACTAGCGGACTGCAAGAGACCCAGTACTTC.

The chain joins TRBV10-1 to TRBJ2-7; 9 bases match TRBD2. Germline lookup yields CDR1 WNHNN and CDR2 SYGVQD (reference sequence). CDR3 size: 14 residues. The V and J ends lost 5 bases and 2 bases, in that order; junction bases with no gene match: 4. The CDR3 DNA reads TGCGCCAGCAGTTATAGCGGGAGTCCCTACGAGCAGTACTTC. It codes for CASSYSGSPYEQYF.

The sample holds one count of this clone. The rearrangement links TRBV25-1 to TRBJ1-4, with 9 bases lining up with TRBD1. Looked up from germline, CDR1 is MGHDK and CDR2 is SYGVNS. After removal of 6 bases from V and 7 bases from J, the junction contained 6 bases not matched to a gene. The CDR3 has 14 amino acids. DNA of the CDR3: TGTGCCAGCAGACCCGGGACAGGGTTTGAAAAACTGTTTTTT. Its protein product is CASRPGTGFEKLFF.

This chain joins TRBV5-1 and TRBJ2-2, with 14 positions matching TRBD2. Trimming removed 4 bases from V and 6 bases from J; junction bases left unmatched: 5. CDR3 length equals 16 residues. CDR1 is SGHRS and CDR2 is YFSETQ in the germline V gene. As DNA, the CDR3 is TGCGCCAGCAGCCCTCCGGGACTAGCGGGAGCCGGGGAGCTGTTTTTT. Amino acid sequence: CASSPPGLAGAGELFF. Combining the CDR3 with reference TRBV5-1 and TRBJ2-2 gives the whole variable domain KAGVTQTPRYLIKTRGQQVTLSCSPISGHRSVSWYQQTPGQGLQFLFEYFSETQRNKGNFPGRFSGRQFSNSRSEMNVSTLELGDSALYLCASSPPGLAGAGELFFGEGSRLTVL.

The chain carries TRBV7-2 and TRBJ2-5; 7 positions agree with TRBD1. Germline V gene sequence: CDR1 SGHTA, CDR2 FQGNSA. V gave up 2 bases and J gave up 4 bases; unmatched junction bases: 1. This CDR3 region has 13 residues. The DNA of the CDR3 is TGTGCCAGCAGCTTATGGGACAGAGAGACCCAGTACTTC. Translation: CASSLWDRETQYF.

The rearrangement links TRBV7-9 to TRBJ1-6; D remains unclear. Germline V gene sequence: CDR1 SEHNR, CDR2 FQNEAQ (reference sequence). Trimming removed 2 bases at V and 9 bases at J, with 8 bases between. CDR3 length: 13 residues. The CDR3 region has the DNA TGTGCCAGCAGCTTAATACTAGGTTCACCCCTCCACTTT. This translates into CASSLILGSPLHF.

This chain uses TRBV5-1 with TRBJ2-1; TRBD1 aligns across 8 bases. The CDR3 extends over 16 amino acids. Trimming removed 3 bases from V and 8 bases from J; junction bases left unmatched: 13. The germline V gene encodes CDR1 SGHRS and CDR2 YFSETQ. The CDR3 spells CASSSTPSTGDHEQFF. The CDR3 nucleotides are TGCGCCAGCAGCTCTACCCCGTCGACAGGGGACCATGAGCAGTTCTTC.

V usage is TRBV5-1 and J usage is TRBJ1-1; 7 bases are a match to TRBD1. CDR3 length: 14 amino acids. Germline-derived CDR1 and CDR2 are SGHRS and YFSETQ. V gave up 4 bases and J gave up 7 bases; unmatched junction bases: 10. The CDR3 spells CASSKDTGANEAFF. CDR3 DNA: TGCGCCAGCAGCAAAGACACAGGGGCAAATGAAGCTTTCTTT.

The count of this clone is one. This chain uses TRBV6-5 with TRBJ1-2; 9 bases are a match to TRBD1. The CDR3 is 12 amino acids. J gave up 8 bases and V 6 bases, and 4 bases lay outside the gene matches. Germline values: CDR1 MNHEY, CDR2 SVGAGI. DNA for the CDR3: TGTGCCAGCAGCCGACAGGGGGAAGGCTACACCTTC. Its translation: CASSRQGEGYTF.

The table lists this clone with a few counts. The genes are TRBV12-5 and TRBJ1-6; 9 bases fit TRBD1. The CDR3 runs to 13 residues. The germline V gene encodes CDR1 LGHNT and CDR2 FRNRAP. The V segment lost 4 bases and the J segment 10 bases; nucleotides outside the gene matches: 2. The CDR3 sequence: CASGWDRASPLHF. The CDR3 DNA reads TGTGCTAGTGGTTGGGACAGGGCCTCACCCCTCCACTTT.

The chain joins TRBV28 to TRBJ1-6, with 9 bases that match TRBD1. Germline V CDR1 and CDR2: MDHEN, SYDVKM. This CDR3 contains 16 residues. After removal of 5 bases from V and 8 bases from J, the junction contained 10 bases not matched to a gene. The CDR3, as DNA: TGTGCCAGCAGTAGTACAGGGGGCGCCTCTTATTCACCCCTCCACTTT. Translating gives CASSSTGGASYSPLHF.